These 16 T cell receptor beta chains originate from one sample sequenced in a study of cytomegalovirus exposure and HLA in healthy donors. 13 Jbeta primers and 60 Vbeta primers were used for the PCR. The table came from immunoSEQ multiplex PCR; TCRdb's copy has only in-frame clones and leaves some out. This table holds approximately 130,000 clones, around 74% found once. The sequenced material came from PBMCs. These receptors came from a young man in good health and CMV-seronegative.

The table lists this clone with a count of one. The chain links TRBV29-1 to TRBJ1-1; D uncertain. CDR1 and CDR2 from the germline V gene are SQVTM and ANQGSEA. The CDR3 has 11 amino acids. V lost 5 bases, J lost 0 bases, and 4 bases lay in between. CDR3 protein: CSVQMNTEAFF. The CDR3 region has the DNA TGCAGCGTTCAAATGAACACTGAAGCTTTCTTT. The full variable domain, in which reference TRBV29-1 and TRBJ1-1 provide the parts outside the CDR3, is SAVISQKPSRDICQRGTSLTIQCQVDSQVTMMFWYRQQPGQSLTLIATANQGSEATYESGFVIDKFPISRPNLTFSTLTVSNMSPEDSSIYLCSVQMNTEAFFGQGTRLTVV.

The gene calls are TRBV28 and TRBJ2-2; D unclear. Trimming shortened V by 3 bases and J by 11 bases, and 10 bases separated the two germline ends. The germline V gene has CDR1 MDHEN and CDR2 SYDVKM. The CDR3 sequence is 12 residues long. This chain's CDR3 is CASSFLGHELFF. CDR3 nucleotides: TGTGCCAGCAGTTTCCTGGGCCATGAGCTGTTTTTT.

The chain is built from TRBV11-2 and TRBJ2-3; 9 bases match TRBD2. The germline CDR1 and CDR2 sequences are SGHAT and FQNNGV. Trimming removed 1 base from V and 5 bases from J; junction bases left unmatched: 13. This CDR3 region has 18 residues. The CDR3 sequence is CASSLVGTLAGRGDTQYF. CDR3 coding DNA: TGTGCCAGCAGCTTAGTTGGGACGCTAGCGGGGCGGGGAGATACGCAGTATTTT.

The chain employs TRBV6-5 and TRBJ1-1; 9 bases are shared with TRBD1. Germline values: CDR1 MNHEY, CDR2 SVGAGI. The CDR3 spans 14 residues. J gave up 5 bases and V 4 bases, and 5 bases lay outside the gene matches. CDR3 bases: TGTGCCAGCAGTTTGAGGACAGGGGTGACTGAAGCTTTCTTT. Protein product: CASSLRTGVTEAFF.

The chain uses TRBV18 and TRBJ2-5, with D possibly TRBD2 on 5 matching bases. Trimming removed 2 bases from V and 5 bases from J, with 9 bases in between. This CDR3 spans 13 amino acids. From germline, CDR1 is KGHSH and CDR2 LQKENI. The CDR3 DNA follows: TGTGCCAGCTCACCAATGACTAAGGAGACCCAGTACTTC. Translated: CASSPMTKETQYF.

CDR3 sequence reads: CASRAGDPTNEKLFF. The CDR3 DNA sequence: TGTGCCAGCAGGGCAGGGGACCCAACTAATGAAAAACTGTTTTTT. The chain couples TRBV28 to TRBJ1-4; a possible D gene is TRBD1 (6 bases). Germline V lookup: CDR1 MDHEN, CDR2 SYDVKM. This CDR3 region has 15 residues. The V end lost 6 bases, the J end lost 0 bases, and 11 bases lay between the germline ends.

This clone was found a few times. This chain uses TRBV30 with TRBJ2-2, with D possibly being TRBD1 (5 bases). Germline CDR1 reads GTSNPN; CDR2 reads SVGIG (reference sequence). V lost 2 bases to trimming and J lost 2 bases, with 9 bases between them. The CDR3 is made up of 14 amino acids. The CDR3: CAWSRQGNTGELFF. The CDR3, as DNA: TGTGCCTGGAGTAGGCAGGGTAACACCGGGGAGCTGTTTTTT. Filled out from reference TRBV30 and TRBJ2-2, the complete variable domain reads SQTIHQWPATLVQPVGSPLSLECTVEGTSNPNLYWYRQAAGRGLQLLFYSVGIGQISSEVPQNLSASRPQDRQFILSSKKLLLSDSGFYLCAWSRQGNTGELFFGEGSRLTVL.

The V call is TRBV30, the J call TRBJ2-5; D is ambiguous. Per the germline V gene, CDR1 is GTSNPN and CDR2 is SVGIG (reference sequence). This CDR3 is built from 15 residues. V gave up 0 bases and J gave up 3 bases, with 14 bases separating them. The CDR3 DNA reads TGTGCCTGGAGTGTAATGGAGACGCCCAAAGAGACCCAGTACTTC. Amino acids: CAWSVMETPKETQYF.

The V and J genes are TRBV29-1 and TRBJ2-1; no clear D. Trimming shortened V by 3 bases and J by 0 bases, and 3 bases separated the two germline ends. Germline loops: CDR1 SQVTM, CDR2 ANQGSEA. The CDR3 totals 12 residues. CDR3 coding DNA: TGCAGCGTTGACGGCTCCTACAATGAGCAGTTCTTC. Protein: CSVDGSYNEQFF.

The chain recombines TRBV18 with TRBJ2-5; 11 bases align to TRBD2. The CDR3 totals 16 residues. Germline V gene sequence: CDR1 KGHSH, CDR2 LQKENI. After removal of 3 bases from V and 1 base from J, the junction contained 4 bases not matched to a gene. In DNA, the CDR3 is TGTGCCAGCTCACCGTCTCTAGCGGGGGGCCAAGAGACCCAGTACTTC. This gives the protein CASSPSLAGGQETQYF.

J is TRBJ1-1 and V is TRBV30; 8 positions match TRBD1. V lost 4 bases, J lost 9 bases, and 13 bases stayed unmatched. CDR1 GTSNPN and CDR2 SVGIG come from the germline V gene (reference sequence). CDR3 length: 14 amino acids. Here the CDR3 DNA reads TGTGCCTGGACCCTCGGACAGGGAAGCGGTAAAGCTTTCTTT. This sequence encodes CAWTLGQGSGKAFF.

The chain has TRBV7-2 and TRBJ2-1; D is perhaps TRBD2 (5 bases). Germline V gives CDR1 SGHTA, CDR2 FQGNSA. Deletions cut 3 bases from V and 3 bases from J, with 9 bases between. The CDR3 is 14 amino acids. The CDR3 spells CASSFSADYNEQFF. In nucleotides, the CDR3 is TGTGCCAGCAGCTTCTCAGCGGACTACAATGAGCAGTTCTTC.

This clone showed up just a few times. This rearrangement joins TRBV7-2 to TRBJ1-2, with 8 bases matching TRBD1. The CDR3 contains 15 residues. Germline CDR1 SGHTA, CDR2 FQGNSA. V lost 1 base to trimming and J lost 5 bases; unmatched junction nucleotides: 6. The CDR3 nucleotides read TGTGCCAGCAGCTTAGACAGGGGGAAAGGGTATGGCTACACCTTC. Its translation: CASSLDRGKGYGYTF. Filled out from reference TRBV7-2 and TRBJ1-2, the complete variable domain reads GAGVSQSPSNKVTEKGKDVELRCDPISGHTALYWYRQSLGQGLEFLIYFQGNSAPDKSGLPSDRFSAERTGGSVSTLTIQRTQQEDSAVYLCASSLDRGKGYGYTFGSGTRLTVV.

V and J are TRBV6-5 and TRBJ2-3; TRBD1 might be the D (5 bases). Trimming took off 0 bases at V and 6 bases at J, with 7 bases between the two ends. Germline CDR1 MNHEY, CDR2 SVGAGI. The CDR3 is 13 amino acids. Written as DNA, the CDR3 is TGTGCCAGCAGTTACTCCGCAGGGGATACGCAGTATTTT. Its protein product is CASSYSAGDTQYF.

The chain has TRBV5-1 and TRBJ2-7; D unresolved. The CDR3 consists of 15 residues. The germline V and J ends were trimmed by 3 bases and 6 bases, with 19 bases remaining between them. Germline V gene data show CDR1 as SGHRS and CDR2 as YFSETQ. CDR3 sequence reads: CASSSAGYGDREQYF. For the CDR3, the DNA is TGCGCCAGCAGCTCGGCAGGATATGGCGATCGCGAGCAGTACTTC. Full variable domain (remainder filled in from reference TRBV5-1 and TRBJ2-7): KAGVTQTPRYLIKTRGQQVTLSCSPISGHRSVSWYQQTPGQGLQFLFEYFSETQRNKGNFPGRFSGRQFSNSRSEMNVSTLELGDSALYLCASSSAGYGDREQYFGPGTRLTVT.

There are a few counts of this clone. This chain links TRBV4-1 with TRBJ1-3, with unresolved D. The germline gives CDR1 MGHRA, CDR2 YSYEKL. The CDR3 is made up of 14 amino acids. The V end was cut by 1 base, the J end by 0 bases, with 4 bases between. CDR3 sequence reads: CASSQVVSGNTIYF. In DNA, the CDR3 is TGCGCCAGCAGCCAAGTCGTCTCTGGAAACACCATATATTTT.